This TCR beta chain was found in a study of blood T cell repertoires in COVID-19. Original analysis: For nucleated cells, counts were estimated from reference gene primer amplification. Clones were sequenced by immunoSEQ multiplex PCR, and TCRdb holds only the in-frame ones, with some missing. V and J calls and clone size are those listed in that table; D and trimming were worked out from the DNA. This repertoire shows roughly 500,000 clones, around 87% found once; its top ten account for 1.8%. J gave up 6 bases and V 3 bases, and 19 bases lay outside the gene matches. Germline lookup yields CDR1 DFQATT and CDR2 SNEGSKA (reference sequence). This CDR3 region has 18 residues.

The source material was PBMCs or T cells enriched from blood (not recorded which). This chain joins TRBV20-1 and TRBJ1-5, with 8 bases identical to TRBD1. The source of this sequence is a middle-aged woman who had recovered from COVID-19. The CDR3, as DNA: TGCAGTGCTAGTACCCTAATCAGGACAGGGCAGGGGAGTCAGCCCCAGCATTTT. Residues: CSASTLIRTGQGSQPQHF.